Presented here are 15 T cell receptor beta chains from one specimen sequenced in a study of shared clonotypes between healthy human individuals. Using immunoSEQ multiplex PCR, the repertoire was profiled, and TCRdb retains in-frame clones only, with some absent. The top ten hold 0.95% to 1.5% of the sample, which has over a million clones, more than 95% seen once. The sequenced sample consisted of naive CD4+ T cells sorted from blood. Subset given: CD45RA+ positively selected. These receptors were collected from a man aged 25 to 40 in good health.

V gene TRBV29-1 combines with J gene TRBJ1-4; D unclear. V was trimmed by 6 bases and J by 5 bases, leaving 16 bases between them. The CDR3 contains 14 residues. CDR1 is SQVTM and CDR2 is ANQGSEA in the germline V gene. CDR3 DNA sequence: TGCAGCGTCGCCCTCGGGTCTTCAAATGAAAAACTGTTTTTT. Its translation is CSVALGSSNEKLFF.

The rearrangement joins TRBV14 to TRBJ2-6, with 11 bases that match TRBD1. CDR1 and CDR2 (germline): SGHDN, FVKESK. The trim removed 0 bases at V and 2 bases at J, leaving 6 bases unmatched. The CDR3 length is 19 residues. The CDR3 region is CASSQEFPGQGAGANVLTF. In DNA, the CDR3 is TGTGCCAGCAGCCAAGAATTCCCGGGACAGGGGGCTGGGGCCAACGTCCTGACTTTC.

V and J are TRBV28 and TRBJ1-5; D uncertain. This CDR3 comprises 13 residues. Germline V gene sequence: CDR1 MDHEN, CDR2 SYDVKM. Trimming pared 9 bases from V and 2 bases from J, leaving 11 bases between. CDR3: CASDGQGNQPQHF. The CDR3 nucleotides are TGTGCCAGTGATGGGCAGGGCAATCAGCCCCAGCATTTT.

This chain links TRBV5-1 with TRBJ2-7; 8 nucleotides align to TRBD2. CDR3 length: 16 amino acids. Germline V gene sequence: CDR1 SGHRS, CDR2 YFSETQ. Germline trimming cut 4 bases from V and 1 base from J; bases unmatched to any gene: 10. The CDR3 reads CASSQTSATPSYEQYF. The CDR3 DNA reads TGCGCCAGCAGCCAGACTAGCGCGACACCATCCTACGAGCAGTACTTC.

The V call is TRBV5-1, the J call TRBJ2-2, with a tentative D call TRBD1 (5 bases). Germline CDR1 reads SGHRS; CDR2 reads YFSETQ. CDR3 size: 16 residues. With 1 base removed from V and 7 bases from J, the gap between germline ends came to 17 bases. CDR3 DNA: TGCGCCAGCAGCTTGAGAGCGAGAGACGACAGCGGGGAGCTGTTTTTT. Its protein product is CASSLRARDDSGELFF.

The chain recombines TRBV18 with TRBJ2-5; a weak D match, TRBD1 (5 bases). Germline assignment: CDR1 KGHSH and CDR2 LQKENI. The CDR3 totals 17 residues. V shed 3 bases and J shed 4 bases, with 21 bases lying between them. The DNA for the CDR3 is TGTGCCAGCTCACCTCACCCATACAAGGGGCGGCTAGAGACCCAGTACTTC. Its translation: CASSPHPYKGRLETQYF.

The J gene is TRBJ2-3, the V gene TRBV11-2, with 8 bases that match TRBD2. The CDR3 covers 17 residues. From germline, CDR1 is SGHAT and CDR2 FQNNGV. The V segment lost 1 base and the J segment 1 base; nucleotides outside the gene matches: 7. The CDR3 is CASSLGQTSEGTDTQYF. DNA of the CDR3: TGTGCCAGCAGCTTAGGACAGACTAGCGAGGGCACAGATACGCAGTATTTT.

This chain joins TRBV7-3 and TRBJ2-2; tentative D call: TRBD1 (5 bases). Trimming took 5 bases from V and 2 from J, leaving 18 bases between them. The CDR3 covers 17 residues. Per germline, CDR1 SGHTA and CDR2 FQGTGA. Here the CDR3 DNA reads TGTGCCAGCAGCCCCCAAGCACGACAGACAAACACCGGGGAGCTGTTTTTT. It is translated as CASSPQARQTNTGELFF.

This rearrangement joins TRBV11-2 to TRBJ2-7; D remains unclear. CDR1 SGHAT and CDR2 FQNNGV come from the germline V gene. This CDR3 contains 14 residues. Between the trimmed V and J ends, which lost 7 bases and 3 bases, there was a span of 16 bases. As DNA, the CDR3 is TGTGCCAGCACCCTTAAGGGTGTTTACTACGAGCAGTACTTC. Translated, it gives CASTLKGVYYEQYF.

The chain couples TRBV7-2 to TRBJ2-7; perhaps TRBD1 as D (5 bases). Trimming left V 2 bases short and J 5 bases short, with 13 bases between. The CDR3 extends over 14 amino acids. Germline V gives CDR1 SGHTA, CDR2 FQGNSA. In DNA form, the CDR3 reads TGTGCCAGCAGCTTAACACCCTACAGGAACGAGCAGTACTTC. It encodes CASSLTPYRNEQYF.

V gene TRBV7-2 combines with J gene TRBJ1-5; 7 nucleotides line up with TRBD1. CDR3 length: 15 residues. Germline-derived CDR1 and CDR2 are SGHTA and FQGNSA. V lost 4 bases and J lost 6; bases outside the gene matches: 9. CDR3 in amino acids: CASSSGGWVSQPQHF. CDR3 DNA sequence: TGTGCCAGCAGCTCAGGGGGATGGGTGAGTCAGCCCCAGCATTTT. The complete variable domain, with remaining parts taken from reference TRBV7-2 and TRBJ1-5, reads GAGVSQSPSNKVTEKGKDVELRCDPISGHTALYWYRQSLGQGLEFLIYFQGNSAPDKSGLPSDRFSAERTGGSVSTLTIQRTQQEDSAVYLCASSSGGWVSQPQHFGDGTRLSIL.

The V call is TRBV29-1, the J call TRBJ1-4; 7 nucleotides align to TRBD1. The CDR3 covers 16 residues. V lost 6 bases to trimming and J lost 0 bases; unmatched junction nucleotides: 10. CDR1 and CDR2 (germline): SQVTM, ANQGSEA. The CDR3 DNA is TGCAGCGTCAGAGGGACAGCTGGTGCAACTAATGAAAAACTGTTTTTT. Translating gives CSVRGTAGATNEKLFF.

The genes are TRBV7-9 and TRBJ2-1; 14 bases align to TRBD2. CDR3 length: 17 amino acids. The trim removed 5 bases at V and 6 bases at J, leaving 9 bases unmatched. Germline V gene sequence: CDR1 SEHNR, CDR2 FQNEAQ (reference sequence). The CDR3 bases are TGTGCCAGCAGCGCAGGGACTAGCGGGAGTTCTGGCAATGAGCAGTTCTTC. It specifies CASSAGTSGSSGNEQFF. Full variable domain (missing parts from reference TRBV7-9 and TRBJ2-1): DTGVSQNPRHKITKRGQNVTFRCDPISEHNRLYWYRQTLGQGPEFLTYFQNEAQLEKSRLLSDRFSAERPKGSFSTLEIQRTEQGDSAMYLCASSAGTSGSSGNEQFFGPGTRLTVL.

V and J are TRBV11-3 and TRBJ2-7; TRBD2 matches at 8 bases. V was pared by 1 base and J by 4 bases, with 6 bases of the junction left unmatched. CDR3 length: 15 amino acids. Germline-derived CDR1 and CDR2 are SGHNT and YENEEA. CDR3 nucleotides: TGTGCCAGCAGCTTAGCCAGCGGGAGTCCATACGAGCAGTACTTC. This translates into CASSLASGSPYEQYF. Full variable domain (outside the CDR3, taken from reference TRBV11-3 and TRBJ2-7): EAGVVQSPRYKIIEKKQPVAFWCNPISGHNTLYWYLQNLGQGPELLIRYENEEAVDDSQLPKDRFSAERLKGVDSTLKIQPAELGDSAVYLCASSLASGSPYEQYFGPGTRLTVT.

The table lists this clone with a count of one. This same CDR3 is encoded by further DNA sequences in the sample. The gene calls are TRBV7-2 and TRBJ2-7; D is unresolved. The germline V gene encodes CDR1 SGHTA and CDR2 FQGNSA. CDR3 length: 14 residues. V was trimmed by 1 base and J by 0 bases, leaving 7 bases between them. CDR3 amino acids: CASSLDWGSYEQYF. The CDR3, as DNA: TGTGCCAGCAGCTTAGATTGGGGCTCCTACGAGCAGTACTTC.